The 27 T cell receptor beta chains below come from one sample, sequenced in a study of blood T cell repertoires in COVID-19. TCRdb's copy holds only in-frame clones and misses some; the assay was immunoSEQ multiplex PCR. The repertoire consists of about 180,000 clones, with about 88% occurring once and the leading ten covering roughly 9%. The sample taken for sequencing was PBMCs or T cells enriched from blood (not recorded which). These receptor sequences come from a woman under 30 who had recovered from COVID-19.

The chain couples TRBV5-6 to TRBJ2-5, with D perhaps TRBD2 (6 bases). CDR3 length: 16 residues. Deletions cut 1 base from V and 5 bases from J, with 18 bases between. The germline gives CDR1 SGHDT, CDR2 YYEEEE. This chain's CDR3 is CASSLSGRGNTETQYF. CDR3 nucleotides: TGTGCCAGCAGCTTGTCGGGTCGGGGGAATACGGAGACCCAGTACTTC.

The chain is built from TRBV6-6 and TRBJ2-7, with a weak D call TRBD2 (5 bases). V was shortened by 7 bases and J by 2 bases, with 18 bases between the two germline ends. The germline CDR1 and CDR2 sequences are MNHNY and SVGAGI (reference sequence). The CDR3 consists of 15 residues. CDR3 coding DNA: TGTGCCAGCATTCGACAAGCGGCGGATACCTACGAGCAGTACTTC. This sequence encodes CASIRQAADTYEQYF.

The chain recombines TRBV7-9 with TRBJ2-7; no firm D call. The CDR3 length is 11 residues. From germline, CDR1 is SEHNR and CDR2 FQNEAQ (reference sequence). V was cut by 5 bases and J by 3 bases, with 5 bases left in between. The CDR3 protein is CASSPSYEQYF. The CDR3 DNA reads as TGTGCCAGCAGCCCGAGCTACGAGCAGTACTTC.

The sample holds a few counts of this clone. This sequence joins TRBV11-2 and TRBJ1-1; D unresolved. The V end was cut by 5 bases, the J end by 1 base, with 11 bases between. Germline values: CDR1 SGHAT, CDR2 FQNNGV. This CDR3 is built from 14 residues. The CDR3, as DNA: TGTGCCAGCAGCCCCCGGTTCGGGAACACTGAAGCTTTCTTT. Its translation is CASSPRFGNTEAFF.

This chain joins TRBV18 and TRBJ2-3; 13 positions agree with TRBD2. Germline CDR1 and CDR2: KGHSH and LQKENI. V shed 2 bases and J 0 bases; nucleotides not matched to a gene: 8. The CDR3 extends over 19 amino acids. The DNA for the CDR3 is TGTGCCAGCTCACCATCCGGGACTAGCGGGGTCCGGAGCACAGATACGCAGTATTTT. Its translation: CASSPSGTSGVRSTDTQYF.

Points on this clone: Mismatch with germline at one junction end may stem from a read error. The chain has TRBV23-1 and TRBJ1-2; D perhaps matches TRBD1 (6 bases). TRBV23-1 is recorded as an ORF, its role being uncertain. The CDR3 consists of 18 residues. The CDR3 loop is CARSRHEGGADFSYGYTF. The CDR3 coding sequence is TGCGCCCGCAGTCGCCATGAGGGGGGGGCGGATTTTAGCTATGGCTACACCTTC.

The chain carries TRBV4-3 and TRBJ1-2; D is uncertain. Germline V gives CDR1 LGHNA, CDR2 YSLEER. Between the trimmed V and J ends, which lost 2 bases and 7 bases, there was a span of 11 bases. This CDR3 comprises 13 residues. CDR3 DNA sequence: TGCGCCAGCAGCCAAATTAACCAGGTTGGCTACACCTTC. Residues: CASSQINQVGYTF.

The gene calls are TRBV28 and TRBJ1-1; no clear D gene. Germline V CDR1 and CDR2: MDHEN, SYDVKM. There are 13 residues in the CDR3. Trimming took 1 base from V and 3 from J, leaving 6 bases between them. The CDR3, as DNA: TGTGCCAGCAGTTTATTTCCATACACTGAAGCTTTCTTT. This codes for CASSLFPYTEAFF.

The chain recombines TRBV30 with TRBJ1-2, with D perhaps matching TRBD1 (6 bases). Germline CDR1 and CDR2: GTSNPN and SVGIG (reference sequence). V lost 2 bases, J lost 6 bases, and 13 bases lay in between. This CDR3 has 13 amino acids. CDR3 sequence (DNA): TGTGCCTGGAGTCCACTGGGGGCCCATGGCTACACCTTC. This gives the protein CAWSPLGAHGYTF.

The chain links TRBV6-5 to TRBJ1-2; possible D gene TRBD1, 5 bases. Germline V gene lookup returns CDR1 MNHEY and CDR2 SVGAGI. V shed 10 bases and J shed 4 bases, with 13 bases lying between them. The CDR3 has 12 residues. The CDR3 nucleotides are TGTGCCACGTCAGACAGTCTCTATGGCTACACCTTC. It encodes CATSDSLYGYTF.

The count of this clone is one. V gene TRBV4-1 combines with J gene TRBJ1-5; D is perhaps TRBD1 (6 bases). The V end lost 5 bases, the J end lost 7 bases, and 15 bases lay between the germline ends. Germline CDR1 and CDR2: MGHRA and YSYEKL. There are 14 residues in the CDR3. CDR3: CASSVAGGTQPQHF. The CDR3 DNA is TGCGCCAGCAGCGTCGCGGGAGGGACACAGCCCCAGCATTTT.

The V call is TRBV3-1 (or the pseudogene TRBV3-2), the J call TRBJ1-4; TRBD1 might be the D (5 bases). The CDR3 length is 16 residues. V lost 0 bases, J lost 8 bases, and 16 bases lay in between. The germline V gene has CDR1 LGHDT and CDR2 YNNKEL (reference sequence). The CDR3 DNA follows: TGTGCCAGCAGCCAAGATCCCGGGGGTTGGAGCGAAAAACTGTTTTTT. It specifies CASSQDPGGWSEKLFF.

The chain links TRBV30 to TRBJ2-7, with D possibly being TRBD2 (5 bases). CDR3 length: 12 residues. Trimming cost V 2 bases and J 0 bases, with 5 bases left between them. In germline, CDR1 is GTSNPN, CDR2 SVGIG (reference sequence). CDR3 residues: CAWSTSSYEQYF. CDR3 bases: TGTGCCTGGAGTACTAGCTCCTACGAGCAGTACTTC.

The rearrangement joins TRBV29-1 to TRBJ2-2; a weak D match, TRBD2 (6 bases). The V end was cut by 3 bases, the J end by 6 bases, with 11 bases between. The length of the CDR3 is 13 residues. Germline assignment: CDR1 SQVTM and CDR2 ANQGSEA. The CDR3: CSVDRGGAGELFF. The CDR3, as DNA: TGCAGCGTTGACCGGGGAGGCGCCGGGGAGCTGTTTTTT.

The genes are TRBV28 and TRBJ2-3; no firm D call. The germline V and J ends were trimmed by 4 bases and 5 bases, with 4 bases remaining between them. The CDR3 runs to 11 residues. CDR1 is MDHEN, CDR2 SYDVKM, per germline. The CDR3 DNA is TGTGCCAGCAGTTCCCTAGATACGCAGTATTTT. Its protein product is CASSSLDTQYF.

The rearrangement uses TRBV19 and TRBJ2-1; TRBD2 might be the D (6 bases). The CDR3 covers 13 residues. Germline V gene data show CDR1 as LNHDA and CDR2 as SQIVND (reference sequence). Trimming left V 5 bases short and J 9 bases short, with 14 bases between. In nucleotides, the CDR3 is TGTGCCAGTAGTGGGGTCCACGGGAGTGAGCAGTTCTTC. This gives the protein CASSGVHGSEQFF.

The chain employs TRBV11-2 and TRBJ2-3; TRBD2 aligns across 7 bases. Unmatched junction bases numbered 7, after V lost 4 bases and J lost 0 bases. From germline, CDR1 is SGHAT and CDR2 FQNNGV. The CDR3 is 16 residues long. The DNA for the CDR3 is TGTGCCAGCAGCTCCCCCCGGGGGGTTAGCACAGATACGCAGTATTTT. This encodes CASSSPRGVSTDTQYF.

The chain recombines TRBV7-9 with TRBJ2-1; TRBD2 agrees at 7 bases. V shed 3 bases and J 9 bases; nucleotides not matched to a gene: 5. Germline V CDR1 and CDR2: SEHNR, FQNEAQ (reference sequence). The CDR3 length is 13 residues. CDR3 region: CASSLGEGAEQFF. The DNA of the CDR3 is TGTGCCAGCAGCTTGGGGGAGGGCGCTGAGCAGTTCTTC.

This clone has only one observation. For the CDR3, the DNA is TGTGCCAGCACTAACCCGGGGGGTGGTACCGGGGAGCTGTTTTTT. Translated: CASTNPGGGTGELFF. The chain uses TRBV28 and TRBJ2-2; TRBD2 aligns across 7 bases. Trimming removed 7 bases from V and 5 bases from J; junction bases left unmatched: 10. The germline V gene encodes CDR1 MDHEN and CDR2 SYDVKM. There are 15 residues in the CDR3.

The V and J genes are TRBV10-3 and TRBJ1-1; 7 bases align to TRBD1. CDR3 length: 14 amino acids. With V trimmed by 5 bases and J by 5 bases, 8 bases remained unmatched. The germline CDR1 and CDR2 sequences are ENHRY and SYGVKD. The CDR3 sequence is CAISWQGGGTEAFF. The DNA for the CDR3 is TGTGCCATCAGTTGGCAGGGGGGTGGTACTGAAGCTTTCTTT.

V gene TRBV10-1 combines with J gene TRBJ2-3; TRBD2 aligns across 12 bases. The junction had 10 bases not matched to a gene; V was cut back by 6 bases and J by 0 bases. There are 18 residues in the CDR3. The germline CDR1 and CDR2 sequences are WNHNN and SYGVQD (reference sequence). CDR3 protein: CASSGGLAGSYSTDTQYF. CDR3 bases: TGCGCCAGCAGCGGTGGACTAGCGGGGAGTTATAGCACAGATACGCAGTATTTT.

The gene calls are TRBV28 and TRBJ1-3, with D tentatively TRBD1 (5 bases). Trimming took off 10 bases at V and 0 bases at J, with 13 bases between the two ends. Per the germline V gene, CDR1 is MDHEN and CDR2 is SYDVKM. This CDR3 contains 14 residues. Written as DNA, the CDR3 is TGTGCCAAAAACTGTGGACACTCTGGAAACACCATATATTTT. Its translation is CAKNCGHSGNTIYF. Filled out from reference TRBV28 and TRBJ1-3, the complete variable domain reads DVKVTQSSRYLVKRTGEKVFLECVQDMDHENMFWYRQDPGLGLRLIYFSYDVKMKEKGDIPEGYSVSREKKERFSLILESASTNQTSMYLCAKNCGHSGNTIYFGEGSWLTVV.

This chain connects TRBV19 to TRBJ1-6; weak D call: TRBD1 (6 bases). V lost 3 bases and J 8 bases, leaving 14 bases between the germline ends. Germline V gene data show CDR1 as LNHDA and CDR2 as SQIVND (reference sequence). The CDR3 is made up of 15 amino acids. CDR3 loop: CASSIGGRSDSPLHF. The DNA of the CDR3 is TGTGCCAGTAGTATCGGGGGGCGTTCGGATTCACCCCTCCACTTT.

Concerning this clone: The sample carries other DNA sequences with the same CDR3. The V call is TRBV10-1, the J call TRBJ2-7; perhaps TRBD2 as D (6 bases). V shed 4 bases and J shed 4 bases, with 8 bases lying between them. The CDR3 is 12 amino acids. Germline CDR1 and CDR2: WNHNN and SYGVQD (reference sequence). CDR3 sequence (DNA): TGCGCCAGCAGTGGGGGAGGATACGAGCAGTACTTC. Translated: CASSGGGYEQYF.

This chain uses TRBV18 with TRBJ1-1; no clear D. The V end lost 6 bases, the J end lost 4 bases, and 12 bases lay between the germline ends. This CDR3 is 13 amino acids long. Germline V gene lookup returns CDR1 KGHSH and CDR2 LQKENI. CDR3 nucleotide sequence: TGTGCCAGCTCGCCGCCGGGTGGCACTGAAGCTTTCTTT. Residues: CASSPPGGTEAFF.

This rearrangement joins TRBV27 to TRBJ2-7; D is perhaps TRBD1 (6 bases). The CDR3 covers 14 residues. Germline lookup yields CDR1 MNHEY and CDR2 SMNVEV (reference sequence). V dropped 6 bases and J dropped 6 bases, with 18 bases sitting between them. CDR3 sequence (DNA): TGTGCCAGCAGATATCAGGGGCCCCGTGGCGAGCAGTACTTC. Amino acids: CASRYQGPRGEQYF.

The gene calls are TRBV2 and TRBJ2-7; D is unclear. The CDR3 is made up of 12 amino acids. From germline, CDR1 is SNHLY and CDR2 FYNNEI. V lost 4 bases, J lost 5 bases, and 9 bases lay in between. CDR3 nucleotides: TGTGCCAGCAGTGGCGAACCCCACGAGCAGTACTTC. Translated: CASSGEPHEQYF.